This TCR beta chain was observed in a study of blood T cell repertoires in COVID-19. Study in general: The United States, Italy and Spain were the sources of the acute and convalescent COVID-19 samples. The cDNA or gDNA used as material had been derived from T cells, B-cell-depleted T cells, or PBMCs.

In the authors' workflow: Reference gene primer amplification gave nucleated cell count estimates. Here immunoSEQ multiplex PCR was the method, and the copy in TCRdb shows in-frame clones only, minus some. V and J calls and clone size come straight from that table; D and trimming were deduced from the DNA. Found here are about 160,000 clones, approximately 86% of them singletons; the top ten hold over 3.5%. Material: peripheral blood. This clonotype was obtained from a woman aged 60 to 75 with active or convalescent COVID-19.

Written as DNA, the CDR3 is TGTGCCAGCAGCCGCGGCGTTTTAAACACAGATACGCAGTATTTT. The encoded protein is CASSRGVLNTDTQYF. The gene calls are TRBV7-9 and TRBJ2-3; D not certain. CDR3 length equals 15 residues. Germline V CDR1 and CDR2: SEHNR, FQNEAQ (reference sequence). V was cut by 5 bases and J by 2 bases, with 14 bases left in between.